These T cell receptor beta chains were read from a single sample in a study of OX40 agonist ivuxolimab in advanced cancers. The table came from immunoSEQ multiplex PCR; TCRdb's copy has only in-frame clones and leaves some out. This sample has approximately 70,000 clones; 86% occur once, and the top ten carry over 2.5%. This sample comprised CD4+ or CD8+ T cells sorted from blood, obtained in a trial of the OX40 agonist ivuxolimab. The receptor set was obtained from an adult with an advanced solid tumor such as melanoma, head and neck, liver or kidney cancer. Each CDR3 is given without its conserved first and last residue. The D gene is left open where the match is weak.

D gene: TRBD1
V gene: TRBV7-9
CDR3 protein: ASSTRQGTRQETQY

D gene: TRBD1
V gene: TRBV18
CDR3 protein: ASSPGTGGYGYT

D gene: TRBD1
V gene: TRBV5-6
CDR3 protein: ASSLGDRETQY

D gene: TRBD1
V gene: TRBV6-1
CDR3 protein: ASRSPGQLSYEQY

D gene: .
V gene: TRBV30
CDR3 protein: AWGRRAEAF

D gene: .
V gene: TRBV7-3
CDR3 protein: ASSPRGTRLHEQY

D gene: .
V gene: TRBV27
CDR3 protein: ASTSVGELF

D gene: TRBD1
V gene: TRBV5-6
CDR3 protein: ASSSDRGSGYT

D gene: .
V gene: TRBV2
CDR3 protein: ASSVGVTDTQY

D gene: .
V gene: TRBV28
CDR3 protein: ASPPAAGWDRDTQY

D gene: .
V gene: TRBV9
CDR3 protein: ASSVSGGGREQY

D gene: .
V gene: TRBV4-3
CDR3 protein: ASSQVWQGAREQY

D gene: .
V gene: TRBV12-5
CDR3 protein: ASAQDPHRGGGQF

D gene: TRBD1
V gene: TRBV6-1
CDR3 protein: ASSVLQGAGTDTQY

D gene: TRBD1
V gene: TRBV11-3
CDR3 protein: ARSKQPGQPNTEAF

D gene: .
V gene: TRBV7-2
CDR3 protein: ASSLAVRNTEAF

D gene: .
V gene: TRBV7-8
CDR3 protein: ASSLASGEETQY

D gene: .
V gene: TRBV15
CDR3 protein: ATSRDLGSQETQY

D gene: .
V gene: TRBV28
CDR3 protein: ASSLVTLGAF

D gene: TRBD1
V gene: TRBV5-1
CDR3 protein: ASSYGQGINYGYT

D gene: TRBD1
V gene: TRBV28
CDR3 protein: ASSLTGDDEKLF

D gene: TRBD1
V gene: TRBV28
CDR3 protein: ASSTGGRRSGYT

D gene: .
V gene: TRBV29-1
CDR3 protein: SVLLVGEQF

D gene: .
V gene: TRBV18
CDR3 protein: ASSPSPRGDTEAF

D gene: TRBD1
V gene: TRBV27
CDR3 protein: ASSSSGGFVGNQPQH

D gene: .
V gene: TRBV7-9
CDR3 protein: ASSLSRSTGANVLT

D gene: .
V gene: TRBV7-2
CDR3 protein: ASSLDRANEKLF

D gene: .
V gene: TRBV29-1
CDR3 protein: SVEARSRNTEAF

D gene: .
V gene: TRBV6-1
CDR3 protein: ASRPDREGYNEQF

D gene: .
V gene: TRBV19
CDR3 protein: ASSPLRGLFSTDTQY

D gene: TRBD1
V gene: TRBV27
CDR3 protein: ASSLNRGRNEQY

D gene: TRBD1
V gene: TRBV4-3
CDR3 protein: ASSHPRTGRHTGELF

D gene: TRBD1
V gene: TRBV7-3
CDR3 protein: ASSPTGTGNYGYT

D gene: TRBD1
V gene: TRBV19
CDR3 protein: ASRRDRDSYNEQF

D gene: TRBD2
V gene: TRBV6-5
CDR3 protein: ATLSGMGTGELF

D gene: TRBD1
V gene: TRBV28
CDR3 protein: ASRGDSYTTDTQY

D gene: .
V gene: TRBV28
CDR3 protein: ASRHPDSNQPQH

D gene: .
V gene: TRBV6-5
CDR3 protein: ASIGSSYEQY

D gene: .
V gene: TRBV21-1
CDR3 protein: ASSKMGQGSYEQY

D gene: .
V gene: TRBV28
CDR3 protein: ASSLLDSADSDNQPQH

D gene: TRBD2
V gene: TRBV10-1
CDR3 protein: ASSESGGVNEQF

D gene: .
V gene: TRBV4-3
CDR3 protein: ASSQIVTGANEQF

D gene: TRBD1
V gene: TRBV2
CDR3 protein: ASTGGVGKLF

D gene: .
V gene: TRBV4-1
CDR3 protein: ASSQAGHPEKLF

D gene: .
V gene: TRBV28
CDR3 protein: ASSPSDKSQETQY

D gene: TRBD2
V gene: TRBV11-2
CDR3 protein: ASSTTSGGYNEQF

D gene: TRBD2
V gene: TRBV28
CDR3 protein: ASSLFTAAGGDTQY

D gene: .
V gene: TRBV4-1
CDR3 protein: ASSHPNTFWGYT